This T cell receptor beta chain was sequenced for a study of Ad26.COV2.S vaccination and SARS-CoV-2 variants. Treatment indicated: approximately 18 received Ad26.COV2.S at low or high dose, single or two shots; several received placebo; per-sample allocation not given. Specimens were obtained on day 63 following the first vaccine or placebo injection. Sequencing used immunoSEQ multiplex PCR; TCRdb keeps in-frame clones, though not all of them. The sample carries some 390,000 clones, around 89% recorded once. V gave up 3 bases and J gave up 1 base; unmatched junction bases: 4. This CDR3 contains 16 residues. Germline values: CDR1 DFQATT, CDR2 SNEGSKA (reference sequence).

The sequences come from peripheral blood, collected in a trial of Ad26.COV2.S vaccine versus placebo. This TCR was sampled from a person aged 18-65 years who received the Ad26.COV2.S COVID-19 vaccine or a placebo. V and J are TRBV20-1 and TRBJ2-1, with 12 bases lining up with TRBD2. In DNA, the CDR3 is TGCAGTGCTAGTGGGCTAGCGGGAGGGTCCTACAATGAGCAGTTCTTC. This gives the protein CSASGLAGGSYNEQFF.